The 18 T cell receptor beta chains reported below all come from one sample, sequenced in a study of cytomegalovirus exposure and HLA in healthy donors. Sequencing was performed with immunoSEQ multiplex PCR; in TCRdb, only in-frame clones are kept and a portion is missing. The sample has 170,000 or so clones; about 80% are singletons. Sequencing input: PBMCs. These receptors were collected from a young woman in good health and CMV-seropositive.

This rearrangement joins TRBV4-3 to TRBJ1-2; weak D call: TRBD1 (5 bases). Trimming removed 0 bases from V and 3 bases from J, with 11 bases in between. CDR3 size: 15 residues. The germline gives CDR1 LGHNA, CDR2 YSLEER. CDR3 sequence: CASSQDRQGYYGYTF. The DNA of the CDR3 is TGCGCCAGCAGCCAAGATCGGCAGGGCTACTATGGCTACACCTTC.

This clone has a handful of counts. The V gene is TRBV6-1, the J gene TRBJ1-6; D is unclear. Germline-derived CDR1 and CDR2 are MNHNS and SASEGT. Between the trimmed V and J ends, which lost 4 bases and 10 bases, there was a span of 11 bases. CDR3 length: 13 amino acids. The chain's CDR3 is CASSGEVRSPLHF. CDR3 coding DNA: TGTGCCAGCAGTGGGGAGGTACGATCACCCCTCCACTTT.

The chain joins TRBV19 to TRBJ1-5; possible D gene TRBD1, 6 bases. V lost 4 bases to trimming and J lost 4 bases, with 14 bases between them. Germline V lookup: CDR1 LNHDA, CDR2 SQIVND (reference sequence). This CDR3 is built from 15 residues. This CDR3 reads CASSTTRDNNQPQHF. The CDR3 DNA follows: TGTGCCAGTAGTACAACCCGGGACAATAATCAGCCCCAGCATTTT.

The chain is built from TRBV25-1 and TRBJ1-1; D possibly corresponds to TRBD1 (6 bases). The germline CDR1 and CDR2 sequences are MGHDK and SYGVNS. CDR3 length: 15 residues. V lost 0 bases and J lost 1, with 9 bases in between. CDR3 sequence reads: CASSEYRGQNTEAFF. The CDR3 DNA sequence: TGTGCCAGCAGTGAATACAGGGGTCAGAACACTGAAGCTTTCTTT.

The V gene is TRBV27, the J gene TRBJ1-1, with unresolved D. Germline V lookup: CDR1 MNHEY, CDR2 SMNVEV (reference sequence). V lost 2 bases and J lost 1, with 8 bases in between. This CDR3 comprises 14 residues. The DNA for the CDR3 is TGTGCCAGCAGTTTAGATCGGTCGAACACTGAAGCTTTCTTT. It codes for CASSLDRSNTEAFF.

The CDR3 region is CASSIAGTGEQYF. DNA of the CDR3: TGTGCCAGCAGTATTGCGGGGACCGGGGAGCAGTACTTC. V and J are TRBV27 and TRBJ2-7, with a weak D call TRBD2 (6 bases). CDR1 is MNHEY and CDR2 is SMNVEV in the germline V gene (reference sequence). The V end was cut by 5 bases, the J end by 7 bases, with 15 bases between. The CDR3 is 13 amino acids.

This chain joins TRBV18 and TRBJ2-1, with 8 bases that match TRBD1. Germline trimming cut 3 bases from V and 5 bases from J; bases unmatched to any gene: 6. Per germline, CDR1 KGHSH and CDR2 LQKENI. The CDR3 sequence is 15 residues long. CDR3 DNA: TGTGCCAGCTCACCGCGGGGACAGGCGGACAATGAGCAGTTCTTC. It encodes CASSPRGQADNEQFF. Full variable domain (missing parts from reference TRBV18 and TRBJ2-1): NAGVMQNPRHLVRRRGQEARLRCSPMKGHSHVYWYRQLPEEGLKFMVYLQKENIIDESGMPKERFSAEFPKEGPSILRIQQVVRGDSAAYFCASSPRGQADNEQFFGPGTRLTVL.

The V gene is TRBV27, the J gene TRBJ1-1; 7 bases align to TRBD1. With 2 bases clipped from V and 0 bases from J, the junction kept 3 bases outside the gene matches. The germline CDR1 and CDR2 sequences are MNHEY and SMNVEV (reference sequence). The CDR3 runs 15 residues. The CDR3 coding sequence is TGTGCCAGCAGTTTAATGGGACAGATGAACACTGAAGCTTTCTTT. Its translation: CASSLMGQMNTEAFF.

CDR3 in DNA: TGTGCCAGCTCACCAGAACAGGGAAGTGAGCAGTTCTTC. Its protein is CASSPEQGSEQFF. The V and J genes are TRBV18 and TRBJ2-1; tentatively, D is TRBD1 (6 bases). The length of the CDR3 is 13 residues. Germline CDR1 reads KGHSH; CDR2 reads LQKENI. Trimming pared 2 bases from V and 9 bases from J, leaving 11 bases between. Full variable domain (outside the CDR3, taken from reference TRBV18 and TRBJ2-1): NAGVMQNPRHLVRRRGQEARLRCSPMKGHSHVYWYRQLPEEGLKFMVYLQKENIIDESGMPKERFSAEFPKEGPSILRIQQVVRGDSAAYFCASSPEQGSEQFFGPGTRLTVL.

V usage is TRBV6-6 and J usage is TRBJ1-1; no definite D call. Germline loops: CDR1 MNHNY, CDR2 SVGAGI (reference sequence). CDR3 length: 14 residues. The V end lost 6 bases, the J end lost 7 bases, and 18 bases lay between the germline ends. The DNA for the CDR3 is TGTGCCAGCAGACTCTCGGGTGCGACTAATGAAGCTTTCTTT. This translates into CASRLSGATNEAFF.

This sequence joins TRBV5-1 and TRBJ2-3, with D unclear. V gave up 1 base and J gave up 4 bases, with 7 bases separating them. The CDR3 is made up of 13 amino acids. CDR1 and CDR2 (germline): SGHRS, YFSETQ. Written as DNA, the CDR3 is TGCGCCAGCAGCTTGCGGGTGGCAGATACGCAGTATTTT. It translates to CASSLRVADTQYF.

This CDR3 is CASSLKMGLAGEQYF. The CDR3 DNA follows: TGCGCCAGCAGCTTGAAAATGGGACTAGCCGGGGAGCAGTACTTC. This rearrangement joins TRBV5-1 to TRBJ2-7, with 9 bases that match TRBD2. Germline V gene lookup returns CDR1 SGHRS and CDR2 YFSETQ. CDR3 size: 15 residues. V lost 1 base, J lost 7 bases, and 9 bases stayed unmatched.

The chain joins TRBV7-8 to TRBJ2-7; TRBD1 matches 10 bases. The trim removed 1 base at V and 0 bases at J, leaving 12 bases unmatched. Germline CDR1 reads SGHVS; CDR2 reads FQNEAQ. CDR3 length: 19 amino acids. The CDR3, as DNA: TGTGCCAGCAGCTTAGTGGGGACAGGGGTCCTTCGGAGCTCCTACGAGCAGTACTTC. It translates to CASSLVGTGVLRSSYEQYF.

This chain links TRBV7-2 with TRBJ2-7, with TRBD2 matching 7 bases. Germline V lookup: CDR1 SGHTA, CDR2 FQGNSA. The ends lost 1 base at V and 2 bases at J; junction bases unmatched: 8. The CDR3 is 16 residues long. The CDR3 DNA reads TGTGCCAGCAGCTTAGGTGGTAGCGGGCTCGCCTACGAGCAGTACTTC. Translated: CASSLGGSGLAYEQYF.

This sequence joins TRBV6-5 and TRBJ1-1; D unresolved. In germline, CDR1 is MNHEY, CDR2 SVGAGI. The CDR3 is 12 amino acids. V lost 2 bases and J lost 7, with 8 bases in between. Written as DNA, the CDR3 is TGTGCCAGCAGTTACAGGGCGGGTGAAGCTTTCTTT. It yields the protein CASSYRAGEAFF.

This chain joins TRBV10-3 and TRBJ1-3; D is unclear. V lost 2 bases, J lost 0 bases, and 5 bases lay in between. Germline V gene lookup returns CDR1 ENHRY and CDR2 SYGVKD. This CDR3 is built from 14 residues. The CDR3 DNA reads TGTGCCATCAGTGAGGCAGTCTCTGGAAACACCATATATTTT. The encoded protein is CAISEAVSGNTIYF.

The J gene is TRBJ1-5, the V gene TRBV27; 7 bases fit TRBD1. Germline CDR1 MNHEY, CDR2 SMNVEV (reference sequence). CDR3 length: 13 amino acids. V trimming: 5 bases; J trimming: 5 bases; junction bases outside the gene matches: 3. The CDR3 protein is CASSRRGDQPQHF. The CDR3 DNA reads TGTGCCAGCAGTCGCAGGGGGGATCAGCCCCAGCATTTT.

This clone was seen once. The rearrangement uses TRBV9 and TRBJ2-7; 10 bases line up with TRBD1. The CDR3 loop spans 14 amino acids. V lost 4 bases to trimming and J lost 3 bases; unmatched junction nucleotides: 4. The germline CDR1 and CDR2 sequences are SGDLS and YYNGEE. The CDR3 reads CASSTRTGGYEQYF. CDR3 DNA: TGTGCCAGCAGCACCCGGACAGGGGGCTACGAGCAGTACTTC.